These 31 T cell receptor beta chains were sequenced from one sample in a study of post-analysis software for immune sequencing data. The library was made from cDNA and included unique molecular identifiers. TCRdb re-derived calls from the PCR reads in MiXCR, one entry per CDR3 protein. The data contain fewer than 900,000 distinct CDR3 sequences, approximately 44% of them singletons. These TCRs' antigens remain unknown. Study outcomes and limitations: TRBV5-6, TRBV5-1 and TRBV20-1 were among five TRBV segments more frequent in patients than controls.

The sample comprised blood. The source of these receptors is a girl aged 5-17 years with multiple sclerosis.

V gene TRBV14 combines with J gene TRBJ2-5, with 12 bases that match TRBD1. The CDR3 has 15 amino acids. V trimming: 7 bases; J trimming: 5 bases; junction bases outside the gene matches: 8. The germline CDR1 and CDR2 sequences are SGHDN and FVKESK. The CDR3 loop reads CASNSGTGGLETQYF. DNA of the CDR3: TGTGCCAGCAACTCCGGGACAGGGGGCTTGGAGACCCAGTACTTC.

A remark on this clonotype: At one boundary the junction diverges from the germline segment, which might be a read error. The chain couples TRBV2 to TRBJ1-6; 9 bases are shared with TRBD1. Germline-derived CDR1 and CDR2 are SNHLY and FYNNEI. The CDR3 runs 15 residues. The CDR3 sequence: CASNVPGQGDSPLHF. The CDR3 coding sequence is TGCGCCAGCAACGTTCCGGGACAGGGTGATTCACCCCTCCACTTT.

This clonotype was counted a few times. V usage is TRBV4-1 and J usage is TRBJ2-1; 8 nucleotides match TRBD1. There are 15 residues in the CDR3. Germline V lookup: CDR1 MGHRA, CDR2 YSYEKL. Trimming took 4 bases from V and 7 from J; bases not matched to a gene: 9. This chain's CDR3 is CASSPTGTGINEQFF. CDR3 coding DNA: TGCGCCAGCAGCCCGACCGGGACAGGTATTAATGAGCAGTTCTTC.

The chain has TRBV5-1 and TRBJ2-3; tentative D call: TRBD2 (6 bases). This CDR3 is built from 15 residues. The ends were cut back, 5 bases at V and 5 bases at J, with 18 bases in the middle. From germline, CDR1 is SGHRS and CDR2 YFSETQ. The CDR3 loop is CASRSRLVFGDTQYF. In DNA form, the CDR3 reads TGCGCCAGCAGATCCCGACTAGTTTTTGGAGATACGCAGTATTTT. Combining the CDR3 with reference TRBV5-1 and TRBJ2-3 gives the whole variable domain KAGVTQTPRYLIKTRGQQVTLSCSPISGHRSVSWYQQTPGQGLQFLFEYFSETQRNKGNFPGRFSGRQFSNSRSEMNVSTLELGDSALYLCASRSRLVFGDTQYFGPGTRLTVL.

The genes are TRBV4-2 and TRBJ2-7, with TRBD2 matching over 7 bases. V shed 4 bases, J shed 1 base, and the junction held 10 bases outside the gene matches. Germline V CDR1 and CDR2: LGHNA, YNFKEQ. The CDR3 loop spans 16 amino acids. The CDR3 sequence is CASSPAPGGDSYEQYF. The CDR3 coding sequence is TGTGCCAGCAGCCCAGCGCCGGGGGGTGATTCCTACGAGCAGTACTTC.

This clonotype showed up just a few times. The chain uses TRBV29-1 and TRBJ2-1; TRBD2 matches at 14 bases. V dropped 5 bases and J dropped 7; count of bases not matched to a gene: 13. This CDR3 comprises 17 residues. In germline, CDR1 is SQVTM, CDR2 ANQGSEA. The CDR3 protein is CSVKRLAGGPVGNEQFF. CDR3 coding DNA: TGCAGCGTTAAAAGACTAGCGGGAGGGCCGGTGGGGAATGAGCAGTTCTTC.

Only a few counts were recorded for this clonotype. The chain links TRBV6-5 to TRBJ2-5, with 13 bases lining up with TRBD2. The germline CDR1 and CDR2 sequences are MNHEY and SVGAGI. The CDR3 extends over 18 amino acids. With V trimmed by 0 bases and J by 5 bases, 9 bases remained unmatched. CDR3 loop: CASSYSGLAGVLGETQYF. CDR3 coding DNA: TGTGCCAGCAGTTACTCTGGACTAGCGGGAGTTTTGGGGGAGACCCAGTACTTC.

V usage is TRBV6-6 and J usage is TRBJ2-3, with D possibly matching TRBD2 (6 bases). This CDR3 contains 13 residues. Germline loops: CDR1 MNHNY, CDR2 SVGAGI (reference sequence). Trimming shortened V by 8 bases and J by 5 bases, and 14 bases separated the two germline ends. CDR3 bases: TGTGCCAGCTTCGGGGAGGCGCGAGATACGCAGTATTTT. The encoded protein is CASFGEARDTQYF.

The CDR3 nucleotides are TGTGCCAGCAGCCCCCAACTAGTTCCCGGGGAGCTGTTTTTT. Protein product: CASSPQLVPGELFF. The chain has TRBV27 and TRBJ2-2; possibly TRBD2 for D (5 bases). With 6 bases removed from V and 6 bases from J, the gap between germline ends came to 14 bases. CDR3 length: 14 amino acids. Germline V gene sequence: CDR1 MNHEY, CDR2 SMNVEV (reference sequence).

The chain links TRBV27 to TRBJ2-1, with 10 nucleotides matching TRBD2. The ends lost 3 bases at V and 6 bases at J; junction bases unmatched: 5. The germline V gene encodes CDR1 MNHEY and CDR2 SMNVEV (reference sequence). The CDR3 contains 15 residues. CDR3 residues: CASSLSASGGNEQFF. DNA of the CDR3: TGTGCCAGCAGTTTGTCGGCTAGCGGGGGCAATGAGCAGTTCTTC.

V usage is TRBV5-1 and J usage is TRBJ2-1; TRBD2 matches 12 bases. Looked up from germline, CDR1 is SGHRS and CDR2 is YFSETQ. Trimming removed 4 bases from V and 11 bases from J; junction bases left unmatched: 10. The CDR3 consists of 15 residues. The CDR3 sequence is CASSRETSGRPKQFF. CDR3 DNA sequence: TGCGCCAGCAGCAGAGAAACTAGCGGGAGGCCGAAGCAGTTCTTC.

The V and J genes are TRBV25-1 and TRBJ2-7; TRBD2 matches 8 bases. This CDR3 comprises 16 residues. With V trimmed by 2 bases and J by 2 bases, 8 bases remained unmatched. Germline V gene sequence: CDR1 MGHDK, CDR2 SYGVNS. DNA of the CDR3: TGTGCCAGCAGTGAAACCAGGAGCGGGGGTGCCTACGAGCAGTACTTC. This codes for CASSETRSGGAYEQYF.

This clonotype was detected only once. This chain links TRBV6-2 or TRBV6-3 with TRBJ2-1; 8 bases map to TRBD1. CDR3 size: 16 residues. Germline V gives CDR1 MNHEY, CDR2 SVGEGT. J gave up 3 bases and V 2 bases, and 6 bases lay outside the gene matches. Here the CDR3 reads CASSYQGQVLYNEQFF. DNA for the CDR3: TGTGCCAGCAGTTACCAGGGACAGGTCCTCTACAATGAGCAGTTCTTC.

This chain uses TRBV25-1 with TRBJ2-2; TRBD1 is a possible D gene (5 bases). Trimming removed 8 bases from V and 5 bases from J, with 15 bases in between. The CDR3 runs to 14 residues. CDR1 and CDR2 (germline): MGHDK, SYGVNS. The CDR3 coding sequence is TGTGCCAGCGCCCAGGGTTCGGTAACCGGGGAGCTGTTTTTT. Amino acids: CASAQGSVTGELFF.

The chain is built from TRBV27 and TRBJ2-5; 7 positions agree with TRBD2. Germline values: CDR1 MNHEY, CDR2 SMNVEV (reference sequence). The ends lost 8 bases at V and 5 bases at J; junction bases unmatched: 5. The CDR3 runs to 12 residues. The CDR3, as DNA: TGTGCCAGCCTGGGAGGGCCGGAGACCCAGTACTTC. Residues: CASLGGPETQYF.

The chain carries TRBV30 and TRBJ2-5; D not resolved. The closer fit of TRBJ2-7 to the DNA end suggests the J call may be wrong. The germline V gene encodes CDR1 GTSNPN and CDR2 SVGIG (reference sequence). This CDR3 comprises 11 residues. CDR3 in DNA: TGTGCCTGGAGTCAAGGACGCGAGCAGTACTTC. Translated: CAWSQGREQYF.

In this sample, this clonotype turned up a few times. This chain links TRBV7-9 with TRBJ2-7; 10 bases line up with TRBD1. Germline V lookup: CDR1 SEHNR, CDR2 FQNEAQ (reference sequence). The ends lost 6 bases at V and 4 bases at J; junction bases unmatched: 9. There are 15 residues in the CDR3. The CDR3 reads CASRGDRGQNYEQYF. The DNA for the CDR3 is TGTGCCAGCAGGGGTGACAGGGGGCAGAATTACGAGCAGTACTTC.

Ten or more counts support this clonotype. The chain is built from TRBV21-1 and TRBJ1-2; TRBD1, the table's D call, lacks a check against the DNA. TRBV21-1 is an annotated pseudogene. The CDR3 runs to 12 residues. The CDR3 sequence: CASSGQGVGYTF. The CDR3 DNA sequence: TGTGCCAGCAGCGGACAGGGCGTTGGCTACACCTTC.

This clonotype was picked up a small number of times. An end of the junction differs from the germline gene, which may be a read error. V usage is TRBV11-3 and J usage is TRBJ2-1; 8 positions match TRBD1. Germline-derived CDR1 and CDR2 are SGHNT and YENEEA. This CDR3 has 15 residues. Written as DNA, the CDR3 is TGTGCCAGCAGCCTAGAGGCAGGGGGCCACAATGAGCAGTTCTTC. Translated, it gives CASSLEAGGHNEQFF.

This chain joins TRBV11-2 and TRBJ2-5, with D maybe TRBD2 (6 bases). The V end lost 0 bases, the J end lost 11 bases, and 28 bases lay between the germline ends. CDR3 length: 18 amino acids. Germline V CDR1 and CDR2: SGHAT, FQNNGV. CDR3 coding DNA: TGTGCCAGCAGCTTAGATCTCGGCGGGACGGACGCAGGTTGGGAGCAGTACTTC. Its protein product is CASSLDLGGTDAGWEQYF.

CDR3 loop: CASSLRGLAGEVGGTDTQYF. The CDR3 DNA reads TGTGCCAGCAGCTTACGAGGACTAGCGGGAGAAGTGGGCGGTACAGATACGCAGTATTTT. The V call is TRBV7-8, the J call TRBJ2-3; 13 bases are a match to TRBD2. J was trimmed by 3 bases and V by 2 bases; bases with no gene match: 14. The germline V gene encodes CDR1 SGHVS and CDR2 FQNEAQ. This CDR3 is 20 amino acids long.

This chain joins TRBV28 and TRBJ2-1; no clear D. This CDR3 has 16 residues. Germline CDR1 MDHEN, CDR2 SYDVKM. Deletions cut 4 bases from V and 3 bases from J, with 16 bases between. CDR3 sequence: CASSSRLEAGYNEQFF. The DNA of the CDR3 is TGTGCCAGCAGTTCCCGACTCGAAGCTGGCTACAATGAGCAGTTCTTC.

In its sample, this clonotype was seen a few times. CDR3 sequence: CSALQGREETQYF. The CDR3 region has the DNA TGCAGTGCGTTGCAGGGCAGAGAAGAGACCCAGTACTTC. The V and J genes are TRBV20-1 and TRBJ2-5; TRBD1 might be the D (5 bases). This CDR3 spans 13 amino acids. Germline-derived CDR1 and CDR2 are DFQATT and SNEGSKA (reference sequence). Trimming took 6 bases from V and 3 from J, leaving 14 bases between them.

The rearrangement uses TRBV5-1 and TRBJ1-1; D is possibly TRBD1 (5 bases). This CDR3 contains 15 residues. Per germline, CDR1 SGHRS and CDR2 YFSETQ. Trimming shortened V by 2 bases and J by 4 bases, and 15 bases separated the two germline ends. The CDR3 sequence is CASSFYGDPGTEAFF. CDR3 sequence (DNA): TGCGCCAGCAGCTTCTACGGGGACCCGGGCACTGAAGCTTTCTTT.

To note about this clonotype: This may come from a read error, since a much larger clone is one base off. V and J are TRBV10-3 and TRBJ2-7; D remains ambiguous. Trimming left V 5 bases short and J 4 bases short, with 9 bases between. The CDR3 contains 12 residues. Per germline, CDR1 ENHRY and CDR2 SYGVKD. The CDR3 here is CAISKREYEQYF. The CDR3 DNA sequence: TGTGCCATCAGTAAACGTGAGTACGAGCAGTACTTC.

This sequence joins TRBV27 and TRBJ2-7; D not resolved. V gave up 3 bases and J gave up 0 bases, with 6 bases separating them. The CDR3 sequence is 13 residues long. The germline gives CDR1 MNHEY, CDR2 SMNVEV (reference sequence). The CDR3 DNA is TGTGCCAGCAGTTTGACACCCTCCTACGAGCAGTACTTC. Protein: CASSLTPSYEQYF.

The chain links TRBV10-3 to TRBJ2-3; 10 nucleotides match TRBD2. J lost 3 bases, V lost 2 bases, and 2 bases had no gene match. Germline CDR1 ENHRY, CDR2 SYGVKD. This CDR3 has 15 residues. CDR3 DNA sequence: TGTGCCATCAGTGAGAAACTAGCGGGAACAGATACGCAGTATTTT. Amino acids: CAISEKLAGTDTQYF.

This chain uses TRBV24-1 with TRBJ2-3; 7 positions agree with TRBD1. The germline V gene has CDR1 KGHDR and CDR2 SFDVKD. V gave up 4 bases and J gave up 3 bases; unmatched junction bases: 3. CDR3 size: 14 residues. CDR3 bases: TGTGCCACCAGTGAGGCAGGGGGAACAGATACGCAGTATTTT. This gives the protein CATSEAGGTDTQYF.

The V call is TRBV15, the J call TRBJ1-5, with no clear D. CDR1 LNHNV and CDR2 YYDKDF come from the germline V gene (reference sequence). V dropped 0 bases and J dropped 5 bases, with 8 bases sitting between them. The CDR3 has 14 residues. The CDR3 DNA reads as TGTGCCACCAGCAGAGATGTCGCAGATCAGCCCCAGCATTTT. Its protein is CATSRDVADQPQHF.

CDR3 nucleotides: TGTGCCAGCATCGAAGGTGGGGGGTCCTACGAGCAGTACTTC. This encodes CASIEGGGSYEQYF. V gene TRBV28 combines with J gene TRBJ2-7; possible D gene TRBD2, 6 bases. Germline V lookup: CDR1 MDHEN, CDR2 SYDVKM. This CDR3 spans 14 amino acids. V lost 7 bases to trimming and J lost 1 base, with 14 bases between them. Drawing the rest from reference TRBV28 and TRBJ2-7, the complete variable domain is DVKVTQSSRYLVKRTGEKVFLECVQDMDHENMFWYRQDPGLGLRLIYFSYDVKMKEKGDIPEGYSVSREKKERFSLILESASTNQTSMYLCASIEGGGSYEQYFGPGTRLTVT.

This clonotype came up a few times. The chain carries TRBV6-6 and TRBJ1-6, with D possibly being TRBD1 (5 bases). Germline CDR1 reads MNHNY; CDR2 reads SVGAGI (reference sequence). Trimming left V 2 bases short and J 8 bases short, with 10 bases between. This CDR3 is built from 14 residues. The CDR3 coding sequence is TGTGCCAGCAGTTACGCGGGGGGTGATTCACCCCTCCACTTT. It specifies CASSYAGGDSPLHF.